This T cell receptor (beta chain) comes out of a study of T-cell memory formation after mild COVID-19. Study details: The study found TCR clusters largely donor specific.

This clonotype was picked up many times. Each CDR3 protein gets one entry after TCRdb re-called the 5' RACE reads with MiXCR. Altogether hundreds of thousands of distinct CDR3 sequences are present, around 25% being singletons, with the ten largest covering approximately 12%. This CDR3 comprises 12 residues. Per germline, CDR1 DFQATT and CDR2 SNEGSKA (reference sequence). The V end was cut by 1 base, the J end by 6 bases, with 10 bases between. Sequences were obtained from PBMCs or a T cell subset sorted from them (not recorded which). The TCR originated in an adult woman who had mild COVID-19 (a few samples of this study predate the infection). Cell type and time point are not known. V gene TRBV20-1 combines with J gene TRBJ2-7; perhaps TRBD2 as D (6 bases). In nucleotides, the CDR3 is TGCAGTGCTAGAGCGATGGGGGGCGAGCAGTACTTC. Protein product: CSARAMGGEQYF.